The TCR beta chain under discussion was sequenced for a study of identical twins. General observations from the study: Those out-of-frame alpha sequences shared by twins showed an excess of low generation probability. In cord blood, abundant beta clonotypes had fewer insertions; memory showed no trend.

TCRdb re-derived calls from the 5' RACE reads in MiXCR, one entry per CDR3 protein. Of fewer than 250,000 distinct CDR3 sequences listed, 7% were seen once; the top ten hold roughly 3.4%. Trimming pared 6 bases from V and 6 bases from J, leaving 13 bases between. Germline CDR1 reads SNHLY; CDR2 reads FYNNEI. CDR3 length equals 13 residues. In every case, the donor was a healthy Caucasian. This clonotype was observed a handful of times. Its antigen is unknown. These data were likewise used in another study, on yellow fever vaccine responses in identical twins. As that study records: Vaccine T cell responses of twins reportedly seemed partly convergent and partly personalized.

The genes are TRBV2 and TRBJ2-3; possible D gene TRBD1, 5 bases. The sequence was obtained from a young woman in good health. The sequenced sample was memory (CD45RO+) T cells sorted from blood. The chain's CDR3 is CASSKGPPDTQYF. In nucleotides, the CDR3 is TGTGCCAGCAGCAAGGGGCCCCCGGATACGCAGTATTTT.